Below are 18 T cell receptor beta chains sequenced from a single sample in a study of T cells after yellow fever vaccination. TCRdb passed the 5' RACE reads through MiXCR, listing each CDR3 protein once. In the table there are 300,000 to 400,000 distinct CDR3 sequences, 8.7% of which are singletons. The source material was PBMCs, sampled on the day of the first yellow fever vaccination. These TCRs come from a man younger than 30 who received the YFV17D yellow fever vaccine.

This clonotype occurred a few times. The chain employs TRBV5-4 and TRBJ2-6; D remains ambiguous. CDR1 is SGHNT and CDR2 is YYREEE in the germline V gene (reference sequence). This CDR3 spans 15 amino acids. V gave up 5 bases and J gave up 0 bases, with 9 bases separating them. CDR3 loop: CASSPQSSGANVLTF. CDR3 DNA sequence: TGTGCCAGCAGTCCCCAGAGCTCTGGGGCCAACGTCCTGACTTTC.

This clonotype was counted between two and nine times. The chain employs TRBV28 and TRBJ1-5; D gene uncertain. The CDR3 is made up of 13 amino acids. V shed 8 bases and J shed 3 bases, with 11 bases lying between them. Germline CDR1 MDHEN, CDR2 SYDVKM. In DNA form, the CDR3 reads TGTGCCAGCTCACCCTTTAACAATCAGCCCCAGCATTTT. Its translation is CASSPFNNQPQHF.

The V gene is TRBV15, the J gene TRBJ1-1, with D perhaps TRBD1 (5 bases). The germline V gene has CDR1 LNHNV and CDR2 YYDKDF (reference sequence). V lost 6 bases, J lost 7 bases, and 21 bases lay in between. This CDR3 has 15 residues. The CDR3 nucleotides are TGTGCCACCAGTCAGGTTCTCCACAGTGGGGGTGAAGCTTTCTTT. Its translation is CATSQVLHSGGEAFF.

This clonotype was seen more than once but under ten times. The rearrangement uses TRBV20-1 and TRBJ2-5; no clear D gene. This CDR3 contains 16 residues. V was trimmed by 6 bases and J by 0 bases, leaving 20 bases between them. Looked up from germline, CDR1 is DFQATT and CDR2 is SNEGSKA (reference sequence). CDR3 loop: CSAGHLGISYQETQYF. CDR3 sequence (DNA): TGCAGTGCCGGGCATCTGGGGATTTCGTACCAAGAGACCCAGTACTTC.

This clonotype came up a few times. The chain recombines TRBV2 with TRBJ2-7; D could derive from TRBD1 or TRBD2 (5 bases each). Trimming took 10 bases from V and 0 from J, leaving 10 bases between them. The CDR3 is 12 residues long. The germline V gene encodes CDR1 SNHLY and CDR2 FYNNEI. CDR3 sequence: CATRDVSYEQYF. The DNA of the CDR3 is TGTGCCACCAGGGACGTCTCCTACGAGCAGTACTTC. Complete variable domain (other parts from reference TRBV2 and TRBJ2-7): EPEVTQTPSHQVTQMGQEVILRCVPISNHLYFYWYRQILGQKVEFLVSFYNNEISEKSEIFDDQFSVERPDGSNFTLKIRSTKLEDSAMYFCATRDVSYEQYFGPGTRLTVT.

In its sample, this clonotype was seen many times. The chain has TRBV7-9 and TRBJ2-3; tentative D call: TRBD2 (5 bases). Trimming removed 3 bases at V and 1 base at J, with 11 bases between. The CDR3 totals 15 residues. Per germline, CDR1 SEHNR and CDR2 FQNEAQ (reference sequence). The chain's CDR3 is CASSFGVGGTDTQYF. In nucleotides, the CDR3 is TGTGCCAGCAGCTTCGGGGTCGGAGGCACAGATACGCAGTATTTT.

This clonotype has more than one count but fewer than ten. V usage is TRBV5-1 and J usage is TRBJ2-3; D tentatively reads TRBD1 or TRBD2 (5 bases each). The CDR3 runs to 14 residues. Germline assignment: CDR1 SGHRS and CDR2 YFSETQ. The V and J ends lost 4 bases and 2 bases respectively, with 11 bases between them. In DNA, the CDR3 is TGCGCCAGCAGCCTGGGGGTTCACACAGATACGCAGTATTTT. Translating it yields CASSLGVHTDTQYF.

DNA for the CDR3: TGCAGTGCTATAGGGGCCTGGGGGGCTGAAGCTTTCTTT. This codes for CSAIGAWGAEAFF. The chain employs TRBV20-1 and TRBJ1-1; TRBD1 might be the D (5 bases). CDR1 is DFQATT and CDR2 is SNEGSKA in the germline V gene (reference sequence). V lost 4 bases and J lost 6, with 15 bases in between. The CDR3 is 13 residues long.

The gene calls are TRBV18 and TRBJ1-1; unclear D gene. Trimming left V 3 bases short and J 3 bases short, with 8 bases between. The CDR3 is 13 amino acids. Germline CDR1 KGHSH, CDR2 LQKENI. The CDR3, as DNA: TGTGCCAGCTCACCGGCGGAACACACTGAAGCTTTCTTT. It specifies CASSPAEHTEAFF.

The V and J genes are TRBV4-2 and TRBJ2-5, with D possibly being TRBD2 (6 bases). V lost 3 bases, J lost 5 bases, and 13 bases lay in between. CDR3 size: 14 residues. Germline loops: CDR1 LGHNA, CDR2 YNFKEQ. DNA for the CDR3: TGTGCCAGCAGCCACCGACTAGATTTCGAGACCCAGTACTTC. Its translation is CASSHRLDFETQYF.

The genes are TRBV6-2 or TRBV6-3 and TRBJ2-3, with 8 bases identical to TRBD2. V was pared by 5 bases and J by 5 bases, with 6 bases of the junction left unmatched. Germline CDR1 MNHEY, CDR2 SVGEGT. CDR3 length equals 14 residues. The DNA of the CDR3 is TGTGCCAGCAGTAAACCGGGACTAGGAGATACGCAGTATTTT. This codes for CASSKPGLGDTQYF.

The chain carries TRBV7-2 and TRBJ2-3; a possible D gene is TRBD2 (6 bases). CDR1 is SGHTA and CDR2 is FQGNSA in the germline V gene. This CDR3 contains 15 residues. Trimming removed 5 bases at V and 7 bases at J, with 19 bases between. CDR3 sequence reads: CASSPDYNFGNTQYF. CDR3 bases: TGTGCCAGCAGCCCGGACTACAATTTTGGAAATACGCAGTATTTT.

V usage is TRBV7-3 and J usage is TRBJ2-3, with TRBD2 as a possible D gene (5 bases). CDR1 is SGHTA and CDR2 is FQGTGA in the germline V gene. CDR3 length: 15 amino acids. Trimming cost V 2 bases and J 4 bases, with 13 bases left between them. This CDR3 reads CASSLQPSSADTQYF. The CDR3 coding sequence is TGTGCCAGCAGCTTACAGCCTAGCTCAGCAGATACGCAGTATTTT.

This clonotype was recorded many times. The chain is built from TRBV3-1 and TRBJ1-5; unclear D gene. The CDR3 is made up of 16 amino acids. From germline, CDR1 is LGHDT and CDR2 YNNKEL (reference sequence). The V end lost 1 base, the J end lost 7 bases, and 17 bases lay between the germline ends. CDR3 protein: CASSQASMGHGQPQHF. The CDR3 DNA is TGTGCCAGCAGCCAAGCGTCGATGGGCCACGGCCAGCCCCAGCATTTT.

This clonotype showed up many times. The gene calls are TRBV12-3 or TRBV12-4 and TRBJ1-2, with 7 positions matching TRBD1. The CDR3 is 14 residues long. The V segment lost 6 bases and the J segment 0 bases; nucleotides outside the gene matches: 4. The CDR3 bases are TGTGCCAGCAGCCAGACAGGGACTAACTATGGCTACACCTTC. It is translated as CASSQTGTNYGYTF.

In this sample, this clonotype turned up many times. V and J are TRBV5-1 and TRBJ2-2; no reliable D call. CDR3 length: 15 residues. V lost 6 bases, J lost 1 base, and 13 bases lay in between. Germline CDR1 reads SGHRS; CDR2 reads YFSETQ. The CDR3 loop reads CASTPGFGNTGELFF. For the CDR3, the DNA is TGCGCCAGCACCCCGGGTTTCGGGAACACCGGGGAGCTGTTTTTT. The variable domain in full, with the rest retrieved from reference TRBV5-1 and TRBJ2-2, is KAGVTQTPRYLIKTRGQQVTLSCSPISGHRSVSWYQQTPGQGLQFLFEYFSETQRNKGNFPGRFSGRQFSNSRSEMNVSTLELGDSALYLCASTPGFGNTGELFFGEGSRLTVL.

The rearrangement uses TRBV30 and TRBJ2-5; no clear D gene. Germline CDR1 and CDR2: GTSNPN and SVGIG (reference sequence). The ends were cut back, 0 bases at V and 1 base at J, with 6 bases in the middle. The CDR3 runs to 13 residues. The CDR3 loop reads CAWSVNFQETQYF. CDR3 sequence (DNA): TGTGCCTGGAGTGTAAACTTCCAAGAGACCCAGTACTTC.

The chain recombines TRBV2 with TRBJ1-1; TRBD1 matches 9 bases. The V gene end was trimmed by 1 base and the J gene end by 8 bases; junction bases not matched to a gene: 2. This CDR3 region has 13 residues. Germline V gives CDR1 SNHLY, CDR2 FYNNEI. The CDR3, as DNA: TGTGCCAGCAGTGAAGTGGGACAGGGCGAAGCTTTCTTT. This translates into CASSEVGQGEAFF.